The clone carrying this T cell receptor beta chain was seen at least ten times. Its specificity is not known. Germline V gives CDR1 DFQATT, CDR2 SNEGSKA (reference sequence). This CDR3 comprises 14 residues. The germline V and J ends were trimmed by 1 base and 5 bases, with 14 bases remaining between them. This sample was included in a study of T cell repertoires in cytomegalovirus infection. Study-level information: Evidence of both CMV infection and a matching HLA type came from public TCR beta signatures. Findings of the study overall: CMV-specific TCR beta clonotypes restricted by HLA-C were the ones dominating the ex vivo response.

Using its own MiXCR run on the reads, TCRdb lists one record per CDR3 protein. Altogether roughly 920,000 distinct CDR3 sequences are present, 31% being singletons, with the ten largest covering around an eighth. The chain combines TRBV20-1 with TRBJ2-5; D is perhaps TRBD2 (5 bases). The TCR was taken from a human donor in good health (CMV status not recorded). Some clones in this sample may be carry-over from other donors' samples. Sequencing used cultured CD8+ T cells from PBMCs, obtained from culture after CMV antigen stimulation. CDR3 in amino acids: CSARGGVSLETQYF. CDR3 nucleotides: TGCAGTGCTAGAGGGGGAGTGTCGCTTGAGACCCAGTACTTC.